These 4 T cell receptor beta chains originate from one sample sequenced in a study of T cell responses to AZD1222 COVID-19 vaccine. Assay: immunoSEQ multiplex PCR; the TCRdb copy retains only in-frame clones and omits some. Of 100,000 to 120,000 clones in the sample, 70% to 90% were seen once. Sequenced material: peripheral blood, taken on day 0 of AZD1222 vaccination. The receptors derive from an adult in good health.

V and J are TRBV6-5 and TRBJ2-5, with D possibly TRBD1 on 5 matching bases. The CDR3 sequence is 13 residues long. V was clipped by 7 bases and J by 2 bases, with 11 bases between them. Per germline, CDR1 MNHEY and CDR2 SVGAGI. The CDR3 sequence: CASNWQGQETQYF. CDR3 DNA: TGTGCCAGCAACTGGCAGGGACAAGAGACCCAGTACTTC.

The CDR3 DNA is TGTGCCAGCAGCGGACAGGGGGGTGCCGGGGAGCTGTTTTTT. It yields the protein CASSGQGGAGELFF. The chain uses TRBV7-2 and TRBJ2-2; 10 bases are a match to TRBD1. The V gene's germline CDR1 is SGHTA and CDR2 FQGNSA. CDR3 length: 14 residues. V trimming: 5 bases; J trimming: 6 bases; junction bases outside the gene matches: 3.

V gene TRBV6-5 combines with J gene TRBJ1-1, with D perhaps TRBD1 (6 bases). CDR1 and CDR2 from the germline V gene are MNHEY and SVGAGI. The germline V and J ends were trimmed by 6 bases and 5 bases, with 16 bases remaining between them. The CDR3 length is 14 residues. CDR3 DNA: TGTGCCAGCAGCTCAAGCAGGGGAGGGACTGAAGCTTTCTTT. Its translation: CASSSSRGGTEAFF.

This clone was recorded only once. The chain combines TRBV29-1 with TRBJ1-2; 8 bases align to TRBD1. The CDR3 has 11 residues. The V gene's germline CDR1 is SQVTM and CDR2 ANQGSEA. The trim removed 7 bases at V and 6 bases at J, leaving 4 bases unmatched. The CDR3 DNA reads as TGCAGCGACGGACAGGGAAATGGCTACACCTTC. It codes for CSDGQGNGYTF. Full variable domain (rest looked up from reference TRBV29-1 and TRBJ1-2): SAVISQKPSRDICQRGTSLTIQCQVDSQVTMMFWYRQQPGQSLTLIATANQGSEATYESGFVIDKFPISRPNLTFSTLTVSNMSPEDSSIYLCSDGQGNGYTFGSGTRLTVV.